This T cell receptor (beta chain) was recovered during a study of cytomegalovirus exposure and HLA in healthy donors. The PCR used 60 Vbeta and 13 Jbeta primers. Original handling: Later work found 65 million to 90 million unique TCR beta chains, with roughly 11 million shared. The table came from immunoSEQ multiplex PCR; TCRdb's copy has only in-frame clones and leaves some out. The D gene and trimming were derived from the DNA, and the V and J assignments and clone size from that table. There are 65,000 or so clones in the sample; 55% to 65% occur only once, and around 3% lies in the top ten. Points on this clone: What it recognizes is unknown.

Study conclusions and caveats: Most subjects' HLA-A and HLA-B alleles were reportedly predicted from TCR beta sequences. In a later analysis, at a false discovery rate of 0.05, about 15,000 TCR beta sequences were associated with HLA alleles.

Trimming took 4 bases from V and 0 from J; bases not matched to a gene: 4. CDR3 length: 15 amino acids. Germline-derived CDR1 and CDR2 are SGHNT and YYREEE (reference sequence). The V call is TRBV5-4, the J call TRBJ2-4, with TRBD1 matching over 7 bases. The specimen was PBMCs. The sequence derives from a man aged 30 to 39 in good health and CMV-seronegative. CDR3 DNA: TGTGCCAGCAGCGGGGACAGCCTAGCCAAAAACATTCAGTACTTC. It yields the protein CASSGDSLAKNIQYF.